These T cell receptor beta chains were read from a single sample in a study of identifying expanded T cells in peripheral blood. The protocol was immunoSEQ multiplex PCR, while the TCRdb copy is restricted to in-frame clones and leaves out a portion. Of about 82,000 clones in the sample, approximately 90% were seen once. The sample comprised blood. The receptors originated from a person aged 18-70 years in good health. The CDR3 runs from the conserved cysteine through the conserved F or W. Each record gives: D gene, clone size, J gene, V gene, CDR3 DNA, CDR3 protein. D genes are given only for firm matches. Expanded clones are given a class, and other clones once, few, many or no size at all.

>NA|few|TRBJ2-5|TRBV19
TGTGCCAGTAGTATAGGGGCAGGGTACCAAGAGACCCAGTACTTC
CASSIGAGYQETQYF
>TRBD1|once|TRBJ1-1|TRBV10-3
TGTGCCATCAGTCGAGACAGGGGAAACACTGAAGCTTTCTTT
CAISRDRGNTEAFF
>NA|NA|TRBJ2-7|TRBV2
TGTGCCAGCAGTACCGACCGGGCTGGGGAGCAGTACTTC
CASSTDRAGEQYF
>NA|NA|TRBJ2-1|TRBV19
TGTGCCAGTAGTATAGCTTTAGGGGTGGATGAGCAGTTCTTC
CASSIALGVDEQFF
>NA|NA|TRBJ2-3|TRBV7-2
TGTGCCAGCAGCTTATACGGTAGCGAGAGCACAGATACGCAGTATTTT
CASSLYGSESTDTQYF
>NA|NA|TRBJ1-2|TRBV30
TGTGCCTGGAGTGTGGGGTATGGCTACACCTTC
CAWSVGYGYTF
>TRBD2|once|TRBJ2-5|TRBV6-1
TGTGCCAGCTCACTAGCGGCCCAAGAGACCCAGTACTTC
CASSLAAQETQYF
>TRBD2|NA|TRBJ2-7|TRBV12-5
TGTGCTAGTGGTTTGGTATTGAGTGGGGAGGGTAACGAGCAGTACTTC
CASGLVLSGEGNEQYF
>NA|NA|TRBJ2-6|TRBV7-2
TGTGCCAGCAGCTTACCCACGGGCACCTCTGGGGCCAACGTCCTGACTTTC
CASSLPTGTSGANVLTF
>TRBD2|once|TRBJ2-7|TRBV7-3
TGTGCCAGCAGCGGCGAACCGGGACTAGCGCAGGAGCAGTACTTC
CASSGEPGLAQEQYF
>NA|NA|TRBJ1-1|TRBV7-9
TGTGCCAGCAGCTCCGAGGGTGACACTGAAGCTTTCTTT
CASSSEGDTEAFF
>TRBD2|NA|TRBJ2-7|TRBV7-6
TGTGCCAGCAGCCTGGAGCGGGACTCCGAGCAGTACTTC
CASSLERDSEQYF
>TRBD2|NA|TRBJ2-1|TRBV7-9
TGTGCCAGCAGCTCCCTAGCGGGAAGTTTGGATGAGCAGTTCTTC
CASSSLAGSLDEQFF
>NA|NA|TRBJ2-3|TRBV19
TGTGCCAGTAGTAATACCCCCACAGATACGCAGTATTTT
CASSNTPTDTQYF
>NA|NA|TRBJ2-1|TRBV19
TGTGCCAGTAGTAGCGGGACATACCTGGGAGGCAGTGAGCAGTTCTTC
CASSSGTYLGGSEQFF
>NA|NA|TRBJ2-3|TRBV13
TGTGCCAGCAGCCCGACCCAAGATATAGGTCCGGGGACAGATACGCAGTATTTT
CASSPTQDIGPGTDTQYF
>TRBD2|NA|TRBJ2-3|TRBV9
TGTGCCAGCAGAAAACTAGCGGGAGGCCTAAAAAGCACAGATACGCAGTATTTT
CASRKLAGGLKSTDTQYF
>TRBD1|NA|TRBJ2-7|TRBV7-8
TGTGCCAGCAGCTTAGGACAGGGTAAAGGATGGGAGCAGTACTTC
CASSLGQGKGWEQYF
>NA|NA|TRBJ1-2|TRBV4-2
TGTGCCAGCAGCCAGAGGGAGCAGAATCATGGCTACACCTTC
CASSQREQNHGYTF
>NA|NA|TRBJ1-1|TRBV10-3
TGTGCCATCAGTGATTGGGGAGTAGAGACTGAAGCTTTCTTT
CAISDWGVETEAFF
>NA|NA|TRBJ1-6|TRBV30
TGTGCCTGGAGTGGCACGGGGGTCCTTAATTCACCCCTCCACTTT
CAWSGTGVLNSPLHF
>NA|NA|TRBJ1-2|TRBV29-1
TGCAGCGTCGTTAGTTCGGGCTACACCTTC
CSVVSSGYTF
>NA|NA|TRBJ1-5|TRBV19
TGTGCCAGTAGTATAGACCCGAGGGGGGGCAATCAGCCCCAGCATTTT
CASSIDPRGGNQPQHF
>NA|NA|TRBJ1-1|TRBV7-9
TGTGCCAGCAGCTTAGTGGTCTTGCAGTACCTGGGAGGCACTGAAGCTTTCTTT
CASSLVVLQYLGGTEAFF
>TRBD1|NA|TRBJ1-1|TRBV13
TGTGCCAGCAGCCCAGATCCAGGGGGCACTGAAGCTTTCTTT
CASSPDPGGTEAFF
>TRBD1|NA|TRBJ2-7|TRBV11-2
TGTGCCAGCAGCTTTGACAGGGTCAAAACCTACGAGCAGTACTTC
CASSFDRVKTYEQYF
>TRBD1|few|TRBJ1-2|TRBV5-8
TGTGCCAGCAGCCGACAGGGTTATGGCTACACCTTC
CASSRQGYGYTF
>NA|NA|TRBJ2-1|TRBV19
TGTGCCAGTAGTATAGTGAAGAATGAGCAGTTCTTC
CASSIVKNEQFF